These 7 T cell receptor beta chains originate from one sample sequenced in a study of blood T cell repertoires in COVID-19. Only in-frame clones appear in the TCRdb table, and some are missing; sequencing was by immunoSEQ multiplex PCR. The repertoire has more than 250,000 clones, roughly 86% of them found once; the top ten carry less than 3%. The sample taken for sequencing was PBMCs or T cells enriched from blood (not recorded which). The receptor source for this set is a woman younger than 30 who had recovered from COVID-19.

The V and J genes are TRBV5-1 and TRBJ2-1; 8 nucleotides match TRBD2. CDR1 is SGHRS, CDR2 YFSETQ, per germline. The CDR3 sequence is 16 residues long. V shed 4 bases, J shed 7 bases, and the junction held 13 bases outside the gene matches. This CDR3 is CASSIQPGLGANEQFF. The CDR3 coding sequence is TGCGCCAGCAGCATTCAACCGGGACTAGGGGCGAATGAGCAGTTCTTC.

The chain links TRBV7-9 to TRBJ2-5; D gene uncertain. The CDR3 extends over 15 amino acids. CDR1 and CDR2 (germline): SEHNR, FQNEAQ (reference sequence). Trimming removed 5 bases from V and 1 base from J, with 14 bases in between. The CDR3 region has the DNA TGTGCCAGCAGCAACGAGGATGGGTTCCAAGAGACCCAGTACTTC. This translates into CASSNEDGFQETQYF.

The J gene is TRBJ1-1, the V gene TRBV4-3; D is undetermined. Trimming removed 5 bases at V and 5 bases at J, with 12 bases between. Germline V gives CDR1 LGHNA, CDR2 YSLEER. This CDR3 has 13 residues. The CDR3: CASSATRGTEAFF. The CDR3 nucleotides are TGCGCCAGCAGCGCAACGCGCGGGACTGAAGCTTTCTTT.

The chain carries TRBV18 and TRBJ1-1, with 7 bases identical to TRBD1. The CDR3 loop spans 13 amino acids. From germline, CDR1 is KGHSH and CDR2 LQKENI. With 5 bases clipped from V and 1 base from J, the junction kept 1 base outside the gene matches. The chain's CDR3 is CASSNRGNTEAFF. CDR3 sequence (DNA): TGTGCCAGCTCAAACAGGGGGAACACTGAAGCTTTCTTT.

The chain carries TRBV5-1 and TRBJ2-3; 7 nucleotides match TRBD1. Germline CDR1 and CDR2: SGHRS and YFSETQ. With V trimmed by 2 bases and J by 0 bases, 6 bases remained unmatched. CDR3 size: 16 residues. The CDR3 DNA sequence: TGCGCCAGCAGCTTCCGATCAGGGGGTAGCACAGATACGCAGTATTTT. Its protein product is CASSFRSGGSTDTQYF.

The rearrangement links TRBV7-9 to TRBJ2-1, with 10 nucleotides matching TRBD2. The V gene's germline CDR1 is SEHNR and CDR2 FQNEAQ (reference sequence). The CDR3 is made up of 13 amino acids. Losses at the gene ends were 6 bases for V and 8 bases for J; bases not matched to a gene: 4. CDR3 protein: CASSSGGFYEQFF. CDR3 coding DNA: TGTGCCAGCAGTAGCGGGGGGTTTTATGAGCAGTTCTTC.

Written as DNA, the CDR3 is TGTGCCAGCAGCTTTGGGGAGATCGGCTATGGCTACACCTTC. Protein product: CASSFGEIGYGYTF. The V and J genes are TRBV5-6 and TRBJ1-2; D remains unclear. V was cut by 2 bases and J by 4 bases, with 12 bases left in between. This CDR3 has 14 residues. Looked up from germline, CDR1 is SGHDT and CDR2 is YYEEEE.